Ten or more counts support the clone carrying this T cell receptor (beta chain). The sample comes from a study of metastatic and nonmetastatic thyroid tumors. Among the patients, none had received any treatment before thyroid surgery. From the PCR reads, TCRdb re-called clones with MiXCR. Seen here are 50,000 to 60,000 clones, approximately 19% observed once, and the top ten hold almost 3%. The sequenced sample consisted of blood. This TCR derives from a female donor with papillary thyroid cancer or a benign thyroid nodule (not recorded which). Some clones in this sample may be carry-over from other donors' samples.

The CDR3 bases are TGCGCCAGCAGCCAAGTCAGAGCATACGAGCAGTACTTC. Translated: CASSQVRAYEQYF. This sequence joins TRBV4-1 and TRBJ2-7; the D is unclear. Germline CDR1 is MGHRA and CDR2 is YSYEKL. The CDR3 loop spans 13 amino acids. With 1 base removed from V and 4 bases from J, the gap between germline ends came to 8 bases.